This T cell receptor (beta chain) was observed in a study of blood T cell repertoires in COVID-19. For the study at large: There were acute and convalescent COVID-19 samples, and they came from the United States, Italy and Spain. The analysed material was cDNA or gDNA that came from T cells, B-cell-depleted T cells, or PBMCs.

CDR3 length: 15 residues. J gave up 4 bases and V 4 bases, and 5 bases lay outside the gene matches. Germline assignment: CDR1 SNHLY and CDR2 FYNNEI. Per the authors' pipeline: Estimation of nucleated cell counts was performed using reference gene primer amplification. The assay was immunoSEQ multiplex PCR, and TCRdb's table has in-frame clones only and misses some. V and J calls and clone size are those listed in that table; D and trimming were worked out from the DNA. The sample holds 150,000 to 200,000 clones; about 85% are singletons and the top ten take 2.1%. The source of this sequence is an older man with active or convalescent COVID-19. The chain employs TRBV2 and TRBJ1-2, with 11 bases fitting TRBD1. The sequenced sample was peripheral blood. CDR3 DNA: TGTGCCAGCAGTGCACGGACAGGGGGCAGCTATGGCTACACCTTC. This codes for CASSARTGGSYGYTF.